These T cell receptor beta chains were read from a single sample in a study of shared clonotypes between healthy human individuals. Sequencing used immunoSEQ multiplex PCR; TCRdb keeps in-frame clones, though not all of them. The sample includes millions of clones, 85% to 95% of them seen just once. Sequenced material: naive CD4+ T cells sorted from blood. The receptors come from a man between 18 and 29 years old in good health. The CDR3 runs from the conserved cysteine through the conserved F or W. The D gene is left open where the match is weak. A clone size is listed for some rows: how often the clone was seen (once, few, many), or a class if it is expanded.

v_call	d_call	j_call	clone_size	cdr3_nt	cdr3_aa
TRBV6-1	.	TRBJ2-2	.	TGTGCCAGCAGTGTGTATGTGGAAGGAGCCGGGGAGCTGTTTTTT	CASSVYVEGAGELFF
TRBV2	TRBD2	TRBJ2-7	.	TGTGCCAGCGTCACGGGACTATCATTTTACGAGCAGTACTTC	CASVTGLSFYEQYF
TRBV7-2	TRBD2	TRBJ2-3	.	TGTGCCAGCAGCCTGATCGGAGCACTAGCGGGAGCAACAGATACGCAGTATTTT	CASSLIGALAGATDTQYF
TRBV5-1	TRBD2	TRBJ2-3	.	TGCGCCAGCAGCTTATCTAGCGGGAAGTCAGATACGCAGTATTTT	CASSLSSGKSDTQYF
TRBV6-5	TRBD2	TRBJ2-1	once	TGTGCCAGCACCAGGGGCGGGGGGGCGAATAATGAGCAGTTCTTC	CASTRGGGANNEQFF
TRBV9	.	TRBJ2-1	.	TGTGCCAGCAACTCTCTGGGCAGGGGGGCCTACAATGAGCAGTTCTTC	CASNSLGRGAYNEQFF
TRBV30	TRBD2	TRBJ2-5	once	TGTGCCTGGAGTTCCACTAGCGGGGGGTTTCAAGAGACCCAGTACTTC	CAWSSTSGGFQETQYF
TRBV4-3	.	TRBJ2-5	.	TGCGCCAGCAGCCAAGAGGGTAGCGACCAAGAGACCCAGTACTTC	CASSQEGSDQETQYF
TRBV29-1	.	TRBJ2-6	.	TGCAGCGTTGAAGGGCCAGGGCCTGGGGCCAACGTCCTGACTTTC	CSVEGPGPGANVLTF
TRBV7-3	.	TRBJ2-2	.	TGTGCCAGCAGCTTGGCGGGGGCGGGCACCGGGGAGCTGTTTTTT	CASSLAGAGTGELFF
TRBV5-1	.	TRBJ2-2	.	TGCGCCAGCAGCTTGGTTGGGACCGGGGAGCTGTTTTTT	CASSLVGTGELFF
TRBV29-1	TRBD1	TRBJ1-2	.	TGCAGCGTTGCTGGGACAGTCTATGGCTACACCTTC	CSVAGTVYGYTF
TRBV21-1	.	TRBJ1-5	.	TGTGCCAGCAGCAAAGCAGCTTATAGCAATCAGCCCCAGCATTTT	CASSKAAYSNQPQHF
TRBV10-3	.	TRBJ2-7	.	TGTGCCATCAGGCCCTCCGGGACATTTTCCTACGAGCAGTACTTC	CAIRPSGTFSYEQYF
TRBV12-5	.	TRBJ2-7	.	TGTGCTAGTGCCCAGACTGACACCTACGAGCAGTACTTC	CASAQTDTYEQYF
TRBV7-2	.	TRBJ1-5	.	TGTGCCAGCAGCTTATTTGCTCAGCCCCAGCATTTT	CASSLFAQPQHF
TRBV5-6	TRBD1	TRBJ2-1	once	TGTGCCAGCACCCCGGTTGGGACAGGGGTCAATGAGCAGTTCTTC	CASTPVGTGVNEQFF
TRBV5-4	TRBD1	TRBJ2-7	.	TGTGCCAGCAGCTTGACAGGGGTCTACGAGCAGTACTTC	CASSLTGVYEQYF
TRBV4-1	TRBD2	TRBJ2-2	.	TGCGCCAGCAGCCAAGAAGGACTAGCGCCCGGGGAGCTGTTTTTT	CASSQEGLAPGELFF
TRBV5-1	.	TRBJ1-1	.	TGCGCCAGCGGCAGGGACGCCACTGAAGCTTTCTTT	CASGRDATEAFF
TRBV2	.	TRBJ2-2	.	TGTGCCAGCAGTCCAGCGTTTGCGGCAACCGGGGAGCTGTTTTTT	CASSPAFAATGELFF
TRBV2	.	TRBJ2-1	.	TGTGCCAGAAAGCCTAGGGGGATACAAGGAAGGGAGCAGTTCTTC	CARKPRGIQGREQFF
TRBV7-6	.	TRBJ2-5	.	TGTGCCAGCAGCCCAGAGCAAGAGACCCAGTACTTC	CASSPEQETQYF
TRBV25-1	TRBD1	TRBJ2-2	few	TGTGCCAGCAGTGACAGGACAGGGGTAGGCACCGGGGAGCTGTTTTTT	CASSDRTGVGTGELFF
TRBV5-1	.	TRBJ2-1	.	TGCGCCAGCAGCTCAGGACAGCCCGGTGGGAATGAGCAGTTCTTC	CASSSGQPGGNEQFF
TRBV10-3	.	TRBJ2-7	.	TGTGCCATCAGTGAGGAGGAAAGGAACGAGCAGTACTTC	CAISEEERNEQYF
TRBV19	.	TRBJ1-1	.	TGTGCCAGTAGTATAGGCGACAGAATGAACACTGAAGCTTTCTTT	CASSIGDRMNTEAFF
TRBV4-3	.	TRBJ1-2	once	TGCGCCAGCAGCCAACTCCCCCCCTGGGGTGGCTACACCTTC	CASSQLPPWGGYTF
TRBV2	TRBD1	TRBJ2-5	.	TGTGCCAGCAGGACAGGGGTCGGTGAGACCCAGTACTTC	CASRTGVGETQYF
TRBV19	.	TRBJ1-5	.	TGTGCCAGTAGTATTTGGGGAATCGGCAATCAGCCCCAGCATTTT	CASSIWGIGNQPQHF
TRBV6-5	TRBD1	TRBJ1-2	.	TGTGCCAGCAACGGACAGGGCTATGGCTACACCTTC	CASNGQGYGYTF
TRBV15	.	TRBJ2-7	.	TGTGCCACCAGCAGGTACCAGGGTAGCTACGAGCAGTACTTC	CATSRYQGSYEQYF
TRBV19	.	TRBJ1-2	.	TGTGCCACCAGGGGATGGAGCCCTCCGAACTATGGCTACACCTTC	CATRGWSPPNYGYTF
TRBV5-6	TRBD1	TRBJ1-4	.	TGTGCCAGCAGTTTAGGGACAGGGGAAAAACTGTTTTTT	CASSLGTGEKLFF
TRBV5-1	.	TRBJ1-6	.	TGCGCCAGCAGCTCGGGAGACCTAAATTCACCCCTCCACTTT	CASSSGDLNSPLHF
TRBV6-1	.	TRBJ1-5	.	TGTGCCAGCGCGGGGGGACACAATCAGCCCCAGCATTTT	CASAGGHNQPQHF
TRBV7-2	.	TRBJ2-2	.	TGTGCCAGCAGCTTCGGGATACCCACCGGGGAGCTGTTTTTT	CASSFGIPTGELFF
TRBV28	TRBD2	TRBJ2-1	.	TGTGCCAGCAGCCAGGGACTAGCGGGGGGGAATGAGCAGTTCTTC	CASSQGLAGGNEQFF
TRBV12-5	TRBD2	TRBJ2-7	.	TGTGCTAGTGGTCCCACCTCGACTAGCGGGAGCAAGAAAGGCTACGAGCAGTACTTC	CASGPTSTSGSKKGYEQYF
TRBV30	TRBD1	TRBJ1-5	.	TGTGCCTGGAGCACAGGACAGGGTAATCAGCCCCAGCATTTT	CAWSTGQGNQPQHF
TRBV10-3	TRBD1	TRBJ1-1	.	TGTGCCATCAGTGAGTCGACAGGGAGTACTGAAGCTTTCTTT	CAISESTGSTEAFF
TRBV7-3	TRBD1	TRBJ1-1	.	TGTGCCAGCAGCTTCGGACAGGGCACTGAAGCTTTCTTT	CASSFGQGTEAFF
TRBV30	TRBD1	TRBJ1-5	.	TGTGCCTGGGAGGGACAGGGCAATCAGCCCCAGCATTTT	CAWEGQGNQPQHF
TRBV11-2	TRBD1	TRBJ1-2	.	TGTGCCAGCAGCTTACGACAGGGCTATGGCTACACCTTC	CASSLRQGYGYTF